The TCR beta chain described here comes from a study of blood T cell repertoires in COVID-19. Categorization into cohorts depended on clinical history that participants reported. Authors' processing steps: How many nucleated cells were present was estimated from reference gene primer amplification. This table comes from immunoSEQ multiplex PCR, and its TCRdb copy is limited to in-frame clones, with some not included. V and J calls and clone size follow that table, whereas D and trimming were derived from the DNA. The sample includes 200,000 or so clones, around 82% seen only once; the top ten take nearly 7.5%. The CDR3 has 15 amino acids. In germline, CDR1 is MDHEN, CDR2 SYDVKM. The junction had 5 bases not matched to a gene; V was cut back by 4 bases and J by 4 bases.

The sequence was obtained from a woman in her forties with acute COVID-19. This chain links TRBV28 with TRBJ2-3; the match to TRBD2 covers 10 bases. The sequenced material came from PBMCs or T cells enriched from blood (not recorded which). In DNA, the CDR3 is TGTGCCAGCAGTTCTCGGAGCGGGGGGGCAGATACGCAGTATTTT. Protein: CASSSRSGGADTQYF.